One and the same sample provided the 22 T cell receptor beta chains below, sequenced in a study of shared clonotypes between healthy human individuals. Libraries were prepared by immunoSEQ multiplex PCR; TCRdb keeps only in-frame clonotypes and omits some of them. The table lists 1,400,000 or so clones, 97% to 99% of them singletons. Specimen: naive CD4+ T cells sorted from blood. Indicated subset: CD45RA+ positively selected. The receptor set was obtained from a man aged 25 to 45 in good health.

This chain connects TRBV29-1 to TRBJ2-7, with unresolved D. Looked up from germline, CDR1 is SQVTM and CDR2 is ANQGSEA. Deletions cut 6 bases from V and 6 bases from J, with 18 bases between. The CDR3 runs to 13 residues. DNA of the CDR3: TGCAGCGTCCAACGGGCCCCCCGCTCCGAGCAGTACTTC. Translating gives CSVQRAPRSEQYF.

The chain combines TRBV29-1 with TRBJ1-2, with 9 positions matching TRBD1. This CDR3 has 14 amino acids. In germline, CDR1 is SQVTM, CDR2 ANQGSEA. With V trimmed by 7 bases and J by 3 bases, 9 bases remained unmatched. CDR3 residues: CSGAGQGMYYGYTF. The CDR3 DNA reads TGCAGCGGGGCGGGACAGGGAATGTACTATGGCTACACCTTC.

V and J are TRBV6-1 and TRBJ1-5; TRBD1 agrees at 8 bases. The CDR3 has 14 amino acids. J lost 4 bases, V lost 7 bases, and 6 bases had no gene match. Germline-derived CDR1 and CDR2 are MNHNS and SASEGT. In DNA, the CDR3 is TGTGCCAGCAAAGAGGGACAGGCGAATCAGCCCCAGCATTTT. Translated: CASKEGQANQPQHF.

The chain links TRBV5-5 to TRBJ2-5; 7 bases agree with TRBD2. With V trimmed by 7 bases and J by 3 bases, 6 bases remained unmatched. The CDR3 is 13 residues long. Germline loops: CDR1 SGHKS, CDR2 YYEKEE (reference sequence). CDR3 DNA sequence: TGTGCCAGCTCCACGGGGGGAGAAGAGACCCAGTACTTC. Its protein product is CASSTGGEETQYF.

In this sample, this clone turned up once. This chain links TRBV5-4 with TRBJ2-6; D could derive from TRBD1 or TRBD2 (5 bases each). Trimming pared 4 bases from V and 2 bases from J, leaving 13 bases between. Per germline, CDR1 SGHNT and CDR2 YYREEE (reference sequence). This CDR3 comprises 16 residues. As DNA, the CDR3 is TGTGCCAGCAGCGGGGGACCGAACACTGGGGCCAACGTCCTGACTTTC. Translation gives CASSGGPNTGANVLTF.

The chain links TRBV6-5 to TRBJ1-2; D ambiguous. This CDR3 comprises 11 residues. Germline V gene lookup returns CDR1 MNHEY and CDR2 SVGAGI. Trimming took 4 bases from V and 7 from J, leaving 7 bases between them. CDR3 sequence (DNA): TGTGCCAGCAGTTCACAGCGTGGCTACACCTTC. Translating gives CASSSQRGYTF.

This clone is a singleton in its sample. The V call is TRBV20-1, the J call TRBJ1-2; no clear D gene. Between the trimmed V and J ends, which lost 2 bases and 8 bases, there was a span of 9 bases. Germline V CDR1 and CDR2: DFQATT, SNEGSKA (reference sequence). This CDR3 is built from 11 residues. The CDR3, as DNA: TGCAGTGCTAGACATCTAGAGGGCTACACCTTC. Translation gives CSARHLEGYTF.

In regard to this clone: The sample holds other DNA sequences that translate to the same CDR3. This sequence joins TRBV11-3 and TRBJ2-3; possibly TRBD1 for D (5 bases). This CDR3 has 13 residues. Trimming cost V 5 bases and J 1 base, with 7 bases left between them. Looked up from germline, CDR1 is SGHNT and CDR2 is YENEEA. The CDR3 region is CASSLGRTDTQYF. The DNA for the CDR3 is TGTGCCAGCAGCCTGGGGCGCACAGATACGCAGTATTTT.

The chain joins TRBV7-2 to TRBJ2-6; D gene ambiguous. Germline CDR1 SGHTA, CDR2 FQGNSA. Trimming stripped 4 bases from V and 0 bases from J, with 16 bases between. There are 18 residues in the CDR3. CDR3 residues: CASSSRRGSRSGANVLTF. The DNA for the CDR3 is TGTGCCAGCAGCTCACGCCGCGGCAGCCGCTCTGGGGCCAACGTCCTGACTTTC.

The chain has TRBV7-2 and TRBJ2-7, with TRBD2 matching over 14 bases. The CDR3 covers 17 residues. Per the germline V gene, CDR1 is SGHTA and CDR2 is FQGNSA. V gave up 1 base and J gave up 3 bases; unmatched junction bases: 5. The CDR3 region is CASSLGLAGGLSYEQYF. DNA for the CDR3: TGTGCCAGCAGCTTAGGACTAGCGGGAGGGCTAAGCTACGAGCAGTACTTC.

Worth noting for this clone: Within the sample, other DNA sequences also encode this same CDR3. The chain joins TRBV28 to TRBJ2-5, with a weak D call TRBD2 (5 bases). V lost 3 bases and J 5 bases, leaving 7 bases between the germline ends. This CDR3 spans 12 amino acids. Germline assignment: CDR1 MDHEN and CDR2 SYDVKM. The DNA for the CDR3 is TGTGCCAGCAGTTTGAGAGGGGAGACCCAGTACTTC. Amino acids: CASSLRGETQYF. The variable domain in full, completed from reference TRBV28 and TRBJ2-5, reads DVKVTQSSRYLVKRTGEKVFLECVQDMDHENMFWYRQDPGLGLRLIYFSYDVKMKEKGDIPEGYSVSREKKERFSLILESASTNQTSMYLCASSLRGETQYFGPGTRLLVL.

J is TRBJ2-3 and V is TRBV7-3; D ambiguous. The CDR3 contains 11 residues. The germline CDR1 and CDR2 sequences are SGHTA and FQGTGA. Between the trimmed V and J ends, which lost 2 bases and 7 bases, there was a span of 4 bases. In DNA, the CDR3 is TGTGCCAGCAGCTTATCCAATACGCAGTATTTT. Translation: CASSLSNTQYF.

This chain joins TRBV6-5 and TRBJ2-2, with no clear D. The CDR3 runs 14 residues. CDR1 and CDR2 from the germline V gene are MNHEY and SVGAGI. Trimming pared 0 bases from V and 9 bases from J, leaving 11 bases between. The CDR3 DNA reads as TGTGCCAGCAGTTACTCGAAGAAGGACCGGGAGCTGTTTTTT. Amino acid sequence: CASSYSKKDRELFF.

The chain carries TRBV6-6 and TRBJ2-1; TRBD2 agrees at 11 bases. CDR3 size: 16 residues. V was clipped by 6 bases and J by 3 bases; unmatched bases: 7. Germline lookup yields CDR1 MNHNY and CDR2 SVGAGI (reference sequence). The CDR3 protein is CASSSPGLADYNEQFF. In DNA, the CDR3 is TGTGCCAGCAGCTCGCCGGGACTAGCGGACTACAATGAGCAGTTCTTC.

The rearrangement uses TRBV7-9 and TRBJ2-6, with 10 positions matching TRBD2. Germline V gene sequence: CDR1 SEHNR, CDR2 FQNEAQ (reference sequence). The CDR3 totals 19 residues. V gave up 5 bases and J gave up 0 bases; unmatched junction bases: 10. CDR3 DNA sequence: TGTGCCAGCAGCCCCCCCGGACTAGCGGAGAGCTCTGGGGCCAACGTCCTGACTTTC. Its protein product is CASSPPGLAESSGANVLTF.

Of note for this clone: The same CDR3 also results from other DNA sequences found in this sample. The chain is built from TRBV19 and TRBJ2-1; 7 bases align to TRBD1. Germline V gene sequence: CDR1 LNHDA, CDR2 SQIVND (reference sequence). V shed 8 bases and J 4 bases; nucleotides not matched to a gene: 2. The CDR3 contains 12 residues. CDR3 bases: TGTGCCAGTTCACAGGGGTACAATGAGCAGTTCTTC. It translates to CASSQGYNEQFF. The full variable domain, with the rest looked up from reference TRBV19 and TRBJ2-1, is DGGITQSPKYLFRKEGQNVTLSCEQNLNHDAMYWYRQDPGQGLRLIYYSQIVNDFQKGDIAEGYSVSREKKESFPLTVTSAQKNPTAFYLCASSQGYNEQFFGPGTRLTVL.

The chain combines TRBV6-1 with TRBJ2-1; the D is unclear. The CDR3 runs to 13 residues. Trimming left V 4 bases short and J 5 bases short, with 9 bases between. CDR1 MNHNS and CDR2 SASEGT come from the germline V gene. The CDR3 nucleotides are TGTGCCAGCAGTGCCAGCGTGAACAATGAGCAGTTCTTC. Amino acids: CASSASVNNEQFF.

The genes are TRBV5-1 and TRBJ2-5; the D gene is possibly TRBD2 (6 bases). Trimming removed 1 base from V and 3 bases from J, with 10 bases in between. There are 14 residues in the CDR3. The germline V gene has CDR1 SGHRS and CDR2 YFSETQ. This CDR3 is CASSLQRAEETQYF. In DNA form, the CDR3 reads TGCGCCAGCAGCTTGCAGCGGGCGGAAGAGACCCAGTACTTC.

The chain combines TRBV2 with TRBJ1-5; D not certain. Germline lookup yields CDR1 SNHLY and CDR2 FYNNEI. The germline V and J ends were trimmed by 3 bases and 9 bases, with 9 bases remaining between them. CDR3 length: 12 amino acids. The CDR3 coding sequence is TGTGCCAGCAGTGATTCTGTTTGGCCCCAGCATTTT. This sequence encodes CASSDSVWPQHF.

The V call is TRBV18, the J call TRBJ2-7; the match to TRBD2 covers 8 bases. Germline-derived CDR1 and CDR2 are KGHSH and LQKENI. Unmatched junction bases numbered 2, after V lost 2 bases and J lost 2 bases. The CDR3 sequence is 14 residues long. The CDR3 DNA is TGTGCCAGCTCACCAATAGCGGGACCCTACGAGCAGTACTTC. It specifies CASSPIAGPYEQYF. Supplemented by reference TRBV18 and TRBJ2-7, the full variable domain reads NAGVMQNPRHLVRRRGQEARLRCSPMKGHSHVYWYRQLPEEGLKFMVYLQKENIIDESGMPKERFSAEFPKEGPSILRIQQVVRGDSAAYFCASSPIAGPYEQYFGPGTRLTVT.

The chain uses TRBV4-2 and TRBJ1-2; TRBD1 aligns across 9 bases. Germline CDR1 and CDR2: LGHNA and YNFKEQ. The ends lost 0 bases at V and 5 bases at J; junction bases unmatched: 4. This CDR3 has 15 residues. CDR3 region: CASSQDDRGLYGYTF. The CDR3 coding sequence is TGTGCCAGCAGCCAAGATGACAGGGGGTTATATGGCTACACCTTC.

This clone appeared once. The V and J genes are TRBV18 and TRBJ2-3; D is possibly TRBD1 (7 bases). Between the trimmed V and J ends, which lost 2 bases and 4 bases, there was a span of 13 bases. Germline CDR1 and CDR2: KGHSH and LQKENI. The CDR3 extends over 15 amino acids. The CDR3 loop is CASSPVPRGADTQYF. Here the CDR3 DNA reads TGTGCCAGCTCACCAGTACCCAGGGGGGCAGATACGCAGTATTTT.